This TCR beta chain was documented in a study of T cells in Graves' hyperthyroidism and ophthalmopathy. TCR beta CDR3 sequences were amplified from RNA transcripts. An initial round of RT-PCR targeting the TCR CDR3 relied on the HTBI primer set. A single record per CDR3 protein comes from TCRdb applying MiXCR to the multiplex PCR reads. The sample records fewer than 700,000 distinct CDR3 sequences, over 15% being singletons. The V gene's germline CDR1 is LNHDA and CDR2 SQIVND (reference sequence). The CDR3 consists of 16 residues. Trimming took 6 bases from V and 7 from J, leaving 25 bases between them.

The sequenced sample consisted of blood. The V call is TRBV19, the J call TRBJ2-7; the D call may be TRBD1 or TRBD2 (5 bases each). The TCR originated in a woman aged 18 to 35 with Graves' ophthalmopathy. DNA of the CDR3: TGTGCCAGTAGGCCTGTTTATGGGACCGGGCTTCATGAGCAGTACTTC. As protein: CASRPVYGTGLHEQYF.